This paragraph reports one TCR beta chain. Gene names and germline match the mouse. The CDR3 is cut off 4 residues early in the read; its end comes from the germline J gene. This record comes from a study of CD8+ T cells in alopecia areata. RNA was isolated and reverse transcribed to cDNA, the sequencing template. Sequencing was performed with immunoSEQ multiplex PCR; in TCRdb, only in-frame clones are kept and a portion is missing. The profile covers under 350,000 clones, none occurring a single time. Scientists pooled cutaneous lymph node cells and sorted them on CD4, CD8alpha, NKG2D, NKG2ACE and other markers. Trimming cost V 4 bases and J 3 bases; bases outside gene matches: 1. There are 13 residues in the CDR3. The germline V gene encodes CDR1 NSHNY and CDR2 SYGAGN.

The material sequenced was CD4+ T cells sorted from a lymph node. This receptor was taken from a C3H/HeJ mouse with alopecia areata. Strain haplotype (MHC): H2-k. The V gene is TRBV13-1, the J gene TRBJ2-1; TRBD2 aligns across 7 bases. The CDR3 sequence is CASSTGAYAEQFF. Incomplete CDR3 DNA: TGTGCCAGCAGTACTGGGGCCTATGCT.